The clone carrying this T cell receptor (beta chain) was counted a single time. The PCR was carried out with 60 Vbeta primers and 13 Jbeta primers. Some clones are missing from TCRdb's copy, which holds only in-frame ones; the method was immunoSEQ multiplex PCR. The sample lists more than 100,000 clones, approximately 71% occurring once. These data belong to a study of cytomegalovirus exposure and HLA in healthy donors. V lost 5 bases and J 12 bases, leaving 23 bases between the germline ends. Per the germline V gene, CDR1 is MDHEN and CDR2 is SYDVKM. This CDR3 has 16 amino acids. The sequencing input was PBMCs. The chain has TRBV28 and TRBJ2-6; tentatively, D is TRBD2 (7 bases). This receptor was taken from a woman aged 60-70 years in good health and CMV-seronegative. CDR3 in DNA: TGTGCCAGCAGTCCCCGGGGAGGGGGTTTCCCTGGCGTCCTGACTTTC. Its translation: CASSPRGGGFPGVLTF.